This TCR beta chain came from a study of vaccination and CD4 T cells after COVID-19. Study details: A CEFX pool, an HIV-1 Nef pool, or else no peptide went into the control cultures.

This clonotype is deemed medium-sized. As yet, its antigen is unknown. Cultured CD4+ T-cell DNA underwent Oncomine TCR Beta short-read sequencing. Once CD4+ T cells had been cultured, genomic DNA was extracted from them. TCRdb called the PCR reads again in MiXCR, with one record for every CDR3 protein. Of about 2,400 distinct CDR3 sequences in the sample, 20% to 25% were seen once. The CDR3 is 14 amino acids. Trimming shortened V by 7 bases and J by 2 bases, and 11 bases separated the two germline ends. Germline V gene sequence: CDR1 SNHLY, CDR2 FYNNEI. The treatment was: roughly ten-day PBMC culture with coronavirus spike peptide pools or control peptides (ViraFEST assay). Before the COVID-19 pandemic (2011-2018), CD4+ T cells were obtained from the unexposed donor. Peptide pools at around 10 ug/ml stimulated fewer than 2.5 million PBMCs per well with 10 IU/ml IL-2. Testing used SARS-CoV-2 S/N and four cold-coronavirus spikes on unexposed-donor CD4+ T cells, cells permitting.

The J gene is TRBJ2-2, the V gene TRBV2; perhaps TRBD1 as D (5 bases). Sequenced material: CD4+ T cells from blood, cultured in vitro. This clonotype was sampled from a human donor in good health. Here the CDR3 DNA reads TGTGCCAGCAAGGCAGGACATAACACCGGGGAGCTGTTTTTT. As protein: CASKAGHNTGELFF. The complete variable domain, with remaining parts taken from reference TRBV2 and TRBJ2-2, reads EPEVTQTPSHQVTQMGQEVILRCVPISNHLYFYWYRQILGQKVEFLVSFYNNEISEKSEIFDDQFSVERPDGSNFTLKIRSTKLEDSAMYFCASKAGHNTGELFFGEGSRLTVL.